This T cell receptor beta chain was documented in a study of control samples from healthy donors and cancer patients. The germline V gene has CDR1 LNHDA and CDR2 SQIVND (reference sequence). The CDR3 extends over 15 amino acids. Trimming left V 3 bases short and J 0 bases short, with 9 bases between. Assay: immunoSEQ multiplex PCR; the TCRdb copy retains only in-frame clones and omits some. The data hold 110,000 to 150,000 clones, with around nine tenths observed a single time. The source material was blood. This chain links TRBV19 with TRBJ1-5; D not certain. The receptor comes from a man in his thirties or forties in good health. DNA of the CDR3: TGTGCCAGTAGTATGGTTGTTGATAGCAATCAGCCCCAGCATTTT. This encodes CASSMVVDSNQPQHF.